The present T cell receptor (beta chain) was sequenced within a study of T cell responses to AZD1222 COVID-19 vaccine. Findings and caveats of the study: Once two AZD1222 doses were given, Spike-specific TCR breadth and depth went up. No day 14 peak samples; only post-peak repertoires were characterized.

The CDR3 consists of 16 residues. The germline V gene has CDR1 KGHDR and CDR2 SFDVKD. V lost 4 bases and J lost 2; bases outside the gene matches: 4. Sequencing used immunoSEQ multiplex PCR; TCRdb keeps in-frame clones, though not all of them. Of 140,000 to 150,000 clones listed, approximately 88% were seen once; the top ten hold approximately 5.6%. Comment on this clone: What it recognizes is unknown.

The sample in question was peripheral blood, obtained 28 days after the second dose of the MenACWY control vaccine. This clonotype originated in an adult who received the MenACWY meningococcal vaccine as a control. J is TRBJ2-1 and V is TRBV24-1; 10 bases line up with TRBD2. CDR3 nucleotides: TGTGCCACCAGTGACTCCAGCGGGGGGGCCTACAATGAGCAGTTCTTC. Translated: CATSDSSGGAYNEQFF.